This TCR beta chain was sequenced for a study of cytotoxic CD8 clonotypes in ibrutinib-treated CLL. Comments on this clone: Its antigen is currently unknown.

The study, taken as a whole, reports: There were few public clonotypes, and on treatment they contracted or stayed stable.

Sequenced by immunoSEQ multiplex PCR; TCRdb stores in-frame clones only, minus some. The table lists about 29,000 clones, 70% to 80% of them singletons. Germline V CDR1 and CDR2: MNHEY, SMNVEV (reference sequence). Trimming stripped 3 bases from V and 6 bases from J, with 6 bases between. CDR3 length: 12 amino acids. V gene TRBV27 combines with J gene TRBJ2-1; D is ambiguous. The source of this sequence is a human donor with chronic lymphocytic leukemia. Sequencing was performed on PBMCs, taken after 36 months of ibrutinib treatment. The CDR3: CASSFSVNEQFF. CDR3 coding DNA: TGTGCCAGCAGTTTCAGCGTCAATGAGCAGTTCTTC.